This record covers a single T cell receptor (beta chain). This entry belongs to a study of blood T cell repertoires in COVID-19. V was shortened by 1 base and J by 1 base, with 12 bases between the two germline ends. CDR1 SGHTA and CDR2 FQGNSA come from the germline V gene. The CDR3 covers 16 residues. Here immunoSEQ multiplex PCR was the method, and the copy in TCRdb shows in-frame clones only, minus some. This table has under 250,000 clones, 84% appearing once. What was sequenced was peripheral blood. The V and J genes are TRBV7-2 and TRBJ2-3; no clear D gene. This TCR was recovered from a human donor in a cohort sampled during active COVID-19. Here the CDR3 DNA reads TGTGCCAGCAGCTTAGGGGCCAGGTGGGGCACAGATACGCAGTATTTT. This codes for CASSLGARWGTDTQYF.